This TCR beta chain was retrieved from a study of blood T cells in healthy people across ages. Comment on this clonotype: The antigen is undetermined.

The CDR3 runs to 13 residues. Germline V gene lookup returns CDR1 SQVTM and CDR2 ANQGSEA. Trimming removed 2 bases at V and 3 bases at J, with 7 bases between. The study's findings and limits: Naive and antigen-experienced cells could not be conclusively compared, given unsorted PBMCs. In long-lived donors, naive CD4+ cell counts and diversity exceeded those of aged donors.

It was with a sample-barcoded 5' primer and a J-beta primer mix that a second PCR of about 6 to 12 cycles was run. TCRdb redid the calling of the 5' RACE reads with MiXCR, one entry per CDR3 protein. The table has around 990,000 distinct CDR3 sequences, almost 25% seen once; the top ten hold less than 0.75%. The sample was also linked to a second study, of T cells of mothers and their children. That report notes: Extracted RNA, in its entirety, went into cDNA synthesis at about 1.5 ug per 15 ul. Both sample barcodes and 2-4 random nucleotides came from the M1S primer of the second PCR.

The receptor comes from a girl aged 2-10 years in good health. The chain couples TRBV29-1 to TRBJ2-2; possibly TRBD2 for D (5 bases). Material: blood. CDR3 coding DNA: TGCAGCGTTGAAACGGAGGACACCGGGGAGCTGTTTTTT. This encodes CSVETEDTGELFF.